This T cell receptor beta chain was sequenced during a study of blood T cells in healthy people across ages. Study summary: In model experiments, template switching was able to capture about one barcoded beta molecule for every two T cells that were present.

Primers used in a second PCR of roughly 6 to 11 cycles were a sample-barcoded 5' primer and a J-beta primer mix. Every molecule of cDNA carried a tag from a template-switch adaptor with 12 random nucleotides. TCRdb re-called the 5' RACE reads with MiXCR, one entry per CDR3 protein. The sample carries 550,000 to 800,000 distinct CDR3 sequences, roughly 32% recorded once. This clonotype was found many times. As yet, its antigen is unknown. Broader study findings: TCR beta diversity correlated strongly with naive T cell percentage. Older age coincided with a roughly linear decline in TCR beta diversity per million T cells.

The ends were cut back, 6 bases at V and 2 bases at J, with 13 bases in the middle. The CDR3 spans 14 residues. Germline CDR1 is SGHVS and CDR2 is FQNEAQ. The V call is TRBV7-8, the J call TRBJ1-2; no firm D call. Source material: blood. This receptor was identified in a woman of 80 years or more in good health. The CDR3 sequence is CASSSSRLNYGYTF. In DNA form, the CDR3 reads TGTGCCAGCAGTTCTTCCAGGTTAAACTATGGCTACACCTTC. The complete variable domain, with remaining parts taken from reference TRBV7-8 and TRBJ1-2, reads GAGVSQSPRYKVAKRGQDVALRCDPISGHVSLFWYQQALGQGPEFLTYFQNEAQLDKSGLPSDRFFAERPEGSVSTLKIQRTQQEDSAVYLCASSSSRLNYGYTFGSGTRLTVV.